This T cell receptor (beta chain) was sequenced for a study of T cells after yellow fever vaccination. Overall study results and limits: High-abundance clonotypes from the bulk population could contaminate FACS-sorted repertoires. Reappearance after the booster was seen for most primary-vaccination clones, at more than 95% CD4 and more than 80% CD8.

Worth noting for this clonotype: Its matching antigen is unknown.

The 5'RACE template-switching step produced TCR cDNA and added a universal primer site and UMIs. MiXCR, run by TCRdb on the 5' RACE reads, gives a single entry per CDR3 protein. The sample carries 620,000 or so distinct CDR3 sequences, 9% to 15% recorded once. Germline V gene lookup returns CDR1 SGHTA and CDR2 FQGNSA. Trimming removed 2 bases from V and 3 bases from J, with 2 bases in between. The CDR3 is 13 amino acids. The chain carries TRBV7-2 and TRBJ2-6; D is uncertain. The material was PBMCs, obtained on the day of the yellow fever booster vaccination. The sequence was obtained from a man aged 25 to 40 who received the YFV17D yellow fever vaccine. The DNA for the CDR3 is TGTGCCAGCAGCTTAAATGGGGCCAACGTCCTGACTTTC. Residues: CASSLNGANVLTF.